This is a list of T cell receptor beta chains from one sample in a study of cytomegalovirus exposure and HLA in healthy donors. Generated by immunoSEQ multiplex PCR, the TCRdb table keeps only in-frame clones and is missing some. The sample comprises about 190,000 clones, 60% to 80% of which are singletons, and approximately 1.5% rests with the top ten. Material: PBMCs. These receptors originate from a woman between 18 and 29 years old in good health and CMV-seronegative. Each CDR3 is given with its conserved first and last residue. The order of the fields is V gene, J gene, clone size, D gene, CDR3 DNA, CDR3 protein. The D gene is left open where the match is weak. Some rows mark clone size as missing; the rest say once, few, many or name a class of expanded clone.

V gene: TRBV20-1
J gene: TRBJ2-7
clone size: NA
D gene: NA
CDR3 DNA: TGCAGTGCTTACCAGGGTTACGAGCAGTACTTC
CDR3 protein: CSAYQGYEQYF

V gene: TRBV2
J gene: TRBJ1-1
clone size: NA
D gene: NA
CDR3 DNA: TGTGCCAGCAGTGAGGGGCAGGGTCTGAACACTGAAGCTTTCTTT
CDR3 protein: CASSEGQGLNTEAFF

V gene: TRBV10-1
J gene: TRBJ2-2
clone size: many
D gene: TRBD1
CDR3 DNA: TGCGCCAGCAATGATCCGGGACAGGGCACCGGGGAGCTGTTTTTT
CDR3 protein: CASNDPGQGTGELFF

V gene: TRBV19
J gene: TRBJ2-7
clone size: NA
D gene: TRBD1
CDR3 DNA: TGTGCCAGTAGTATAGGGACAGGGGGCTTCGACGAGCAGTACTTC
CDR3 protein: CASSIGTGGFDEQYF

V gene: TRBV29-1
J gene: TRBJ1-3
clone size: once
D gene: NA
CDR3 DNA: TGCAGCGTTGAAGTGGGACTCTCTGGAAACACCATATATTTT
CDR3 protein: CSVEVGLSGNTIYF

V gene: TRBV7-2
J gene: TRBJ2-3
clone size: NA
D gene: NA
CDR3 DNA: TGTGCCAGCAGCTTCGGCGGATCAGATACGCAGTATTTT
CDR3 protein: CASSFGGSDTQYF

V gene: TRBV27
J gene: TRBJ2-7
clone size: NA
D gene: TRBD1
CDR3 DNA: TGTGCCAGCAGTTTAGGGGGAGGACAGGGGAGGCTCGAGCAGTACTTC
CDR3 protein: CASSLGGGQGRLEQYF

V gene: TRBV6-5
J gene: TRBJ2-1
clone size: NA
D gene: TRBD2
CDR3 DNA: TGTGCCAGCAGTTACCGGCGGGGGGGTTCTCATGATGAGCAGTTCTTC
CDR3 protein: CASSYRRGGSHDEQFF

V gene: TRBV7-9
J gene: TRBJ1-1
clone size: NA
D gene: NA
CDR3 DNA: TGTGCCAGCAGCCCCGGTAGTGGTGCTTTCTTT
CDR3 protein: CASSPGSGAFF

V gene: TRBV5-1
J gene: TRBJ2-7
clone size: NA
D gene: NA
CDR3 DNA: TGCGCCAGCAGCCAGGAAACTGACAAGGCAGCCGAGCAGTACTTC
CDR3 protein: CASSQETDKAAEQYF

V gene: TRBV5-1
J gene: TRBJ2-1
clone size: NA
D gene: TRBD2
CDR3 DNA: TGCGCCAGCAGCTTGGCTCCTAGCGGAGAACAGTTCTTC
CDR3 protein: CASSLAPSGEQFF

V gene: TRBV7-6
J gene: TRBJ2-2
clone size: NA
D gene: NA
CDR3 DNA: TGTGCCAGCAGCTTAGAGTCGGAGTTTGTGCCCGGGGAGCTGTTTTTT
CDR3 protein: CASSLESEFVPGELFF

V gene: TRBV10-3
J gene: TRBJ1-6
clone size: NA
D gene: TRBD1
CDR3 DNA: TGTGCCATCAGTGAAGGGACAGGGAGATCACCCCTCCACTTT
CDR3 protein: CAISEGTGRSPLHF

V gene: TRBV25-1
J gene: TRBJ1-2
clone size: NA
D gene: NA
CDR3 DNA: TGTGCCAGCAGGTTTAGGGGTGAGGATGGCTACACCTTC
CDR3 protein: CASRFRGEDGYTF

V gene: TRBV27
J gene: TRBJ1-2
clone size: NA
D gene: TRBD1
CDR3 DNA: TGTGCCAGCAGTCCCGGGACAGTGACGACCTATGGCTACACCTTC
CDR3 protein: CASSPGTVTTYGYTF

V gene: TRBV9
J gene: TRBJ2-1
clone size: few
D gene: NA
CDR3 DNA: TGTGCCAGCAGCGTAGTGTCTAGCAGCTACAATGAGCAGTTCTTC
CDR3 protein: CASSVVSSSYNEQFF

V gene: TRBV5-4
J gene: TRBJ1-1
clone size: NA
D gene: NA
CDR3 DNA: TGTGCCAGCAGCTTGGGGCAGGGGACCCTGGTGAACACTGAAGCTTTCTTT
CDR3 protein: CASSLGQGTLVNTEAFF

V gene: TRBV4-2
J gene: TRBJ2-1
clone size: once
D gene: TRBD2
CDR3 DNA: TGTGCCAGCAGCCTGGGACTAGCGGGGAACAATGAGCAGTTCTTC
CDR3 protein: CASSLGLAGNNEQFF

V gene: TRBV28
J gene: TRBJ1-1
clone size: few
D gene: TRBD1
CDR3 DNA: TGTGCCAGCAGTTCCGGGACAGGGATTGGGCGGACTGAAGCTTTCTTT
CDR3 protein: CASSSGTGIGRTEAFF

V gene: TRBV29-1
J gene: TRBJ2-1
clone size: NA
D gene: TRBD2
CDR3 DNA: TGCAGCGTTGCCGGGACTAGCGGGAGGAACTACAATGAGCAGTTCTTC
CDR3 protein: CSVAGTSGRNYNEQFF

V gene: TRBV5-6
J gene: TRBJ2-7
clone size: NA
D gene: TRBD2
CDR3 DNA: TGTGCCAGCAGCTTGGAGGGTGAACTAGCGGGGGACGAGCAGTACTTC
CDR3 protein: CASSLEGELAGDEQYF

V gene: TRBV5-5
J gene: TRBJ2-1
clone size: few
D gene: TRBD2
CDR3 DNA: TGTGCCAGCAGCCTAGCGGGAGGTTGGAATGAGCAGTTCTTC
CDR3 protein: CASSLAGGWNEQFF

V gene: TRBV4-1
J gene: TRBJ2-2
clone size: NA
D gene: TRBD2
CDR3 DNA: TGCGCCAGCAGCCGATCCGGGACTAAAGGCGGGGCCACCGGGGAGCTGTTTTTT
CDR3 protein: CASSRSGTKGGATGELFF

V gene: TRBV25-1
J gene: TRBJ2-1
clone size: NA
D gene: NA
CDR3 DNA: TGTGCCAGCAGGATCGCAGGGCACAGCTCCTACAATGAGCAGTTCTTC
CDR3 protein: CASRIAGHSSYNEQFF

V gene: TRBV2
J gene: TRBJ1-6
clone size: NA
D gene: NA
CDR3 DNA: TGTGCCAGCAGTGAAGCGAGGGCGGCTAATTCACCCCTCCACTTT
CDR3 protein: CASSEARAANSPLHF

V gene: TRBV5-8
J gene: TRBJ1-1
clone size: NA
D gene: NA
CDR3 DNA: TGTGCCAGCAGCTTGGCTGGCGGGGGATCTGAAGCTTTCTTT
CDR3 protein: CASSLAGGGSEAFF

V gene: TRBV25-1
J gene: TRBJ2-2
clone size: NA
D gene: TRBD1
CDR3 DNA: TGTGCCAGCAGTGAATACTACTCCGGGACAGGGAACACCGGGGAGCTGTTTTTT
CDR3 protein: CASSEYYSGTGNTGELFF

V gene: TRBV29-1
J gene: TRBJ1-2
clone size: NA
D gene: TRBD1
CDR3 DNA: TGCAGCGTTGAAGATCCCGACAGGGGGTATGGCTACACCTTC
CDR3 protein: CSVEDPDRGYGYTF

V gene: TRBV28
J gene: TRBJ1-6
clone size: once
D gene: NA
CDR3 DNA: TGTGCCAGCAGCACAGGGTATAATTCACCCCTCCACTTT
CDR3 protein: CASSTGYNSPLHF

V gene: TRBV9
J gene: TRBJ2-1
clone size: NA
D gene: NA
CDR3 DNA: TGTGCCAGCAGCGTAGCTCTCGGCGGGGGCCAGTACAATGAGCAGTTCTTC
CDR3 protein: CASSVALGGGQYNEQFF

V gene: TRBV27
J gene: TRBJ1-6
clone size: NA
D gene: TRBD1
CDR3 DNA: TGTGCCAGCAGGCCCATTCGGGGACAGGGTTTATCACCCCTCCACTTT
CDR3 protein: CASRPIRGQGLSPLHF

V gene: TRBV28
J gene: TRBJ2-7
clone size: NA
D gene: NA
CDR3 DNA: TGTGCCAGCAGGGGCCCCCGGGGCGAGCAGTACTTC
CDR3 protein: CASRGPRGEQYF

V gene: TRBV4-1
J gene: TRBJ2-7
clone size: once
D gene: NA
CDR3 DNA: TGCGCCAGCAGCCAAGATCCACACAACCTAGCGGAGCAGTACTTC
CDR3 protein: CASSQDPHNLAEQYF

V gene: TRBV5-1
J gene: TRBJ2-5
clone size: NA
D gene: TRBD2
CDR3 DNA: TGCGCCAGCTCCTCTAGCGGGGGGTACCAAGAGACCCAGTACTTC
CDR3 protein: CASSSSGGYQETQYF

V gene: TRBV7-9
J gene: TRBJ2-3
clone size: NA
D gene: TRBD1
CDR3 DNA: TGTGCCAGCAGCCGGGGACAGACTTATACGCAGTATTTT
CDR3 protein: CASSRGQTYTQYF

V gene: TRBV5-1
J gene: TRBJ1-4
clone size: NA
D gene: NA
CDR3 DNA: TGCGCCAGCAGCCCGGTAACTAATGAAAAACTGTTTTTT
CDR3 protein: CASSPVTNEKLFF

V gene: TRBV5-8
J gene: TRBJ1-6
clone size: NA
D gene: TRBD1
CDR3 DNA: TGTGCCAGCAGCTACGGGACAGATTCACCCCTCCACTTT
CDR3 protein: CASSYGTDSPLHF

V gene: TRBV19
J gene: TRBJ2-1
clone size: once
D gene: NA
CDR3 DNA: TGTGCCAGTAGTATAGGGGGCTTTGAGGAGTTCTTC
CDR3 protein: CASSIGGFEEFF

V gene: TRBV7-2
J gene: TRBJ1-5
clone size: NA
D gene: NA
CDR3 DNA: TGTGCCAGCAGCTTCCTCACAGGGTCCCGTCAGCCCCAGCATTTT
CDR3 protein: CASSFLTGSRQPQHF

V gene: TRBV29-1
J gene: TRBJ2-1
clone size: NA
D gene: TRBD1
CDR3 DNA: TGCAGCGTTTTCCGGGACAGGGAAGACGAGCAGTTCTTC
CDR3 protein: CSVFRDREDEQFF

V gene: TRBV11-2
J gene: TRBJ2-7
clone size: NA
D gene: TRBD1
CDR3 DNA: TGTGCCAGCAGCTTCCCCCGCGGACAGGTACCCGAGCAGTACTTC
CDR3 protein: CASSFPRGQVPEQYF

V gene: TRBV9
J gene: TRBJ1-2
clone size: NA
D gene: NA
CDR3 DNA: TGTGCCAGCACCGACTCTCGGGGCTACACCTTC
CDR3 protein: CASTDSRGYTF

V gene: TRBV28
J gene: TRBJ2-3
clone size: NA
D gene: NA
CDR3 DNA: TGTGCCAGCAGTTCCCCTGCCCTAGGCCGTACGCAGTATTTT
CDR3 protein: CASSSPALGRTQYF

V gene: TRBV5-5
J gene: TRBJ2-1
clone size: NA
D gene: TRBD2
CDR3 DNA: TGTGCCAGCAGCTTGTGGGCTAGCGGGAGTTCCTACAATGAGCAGTTCTTC
CDR3 protein: CASSLWASGSSYNEQFF